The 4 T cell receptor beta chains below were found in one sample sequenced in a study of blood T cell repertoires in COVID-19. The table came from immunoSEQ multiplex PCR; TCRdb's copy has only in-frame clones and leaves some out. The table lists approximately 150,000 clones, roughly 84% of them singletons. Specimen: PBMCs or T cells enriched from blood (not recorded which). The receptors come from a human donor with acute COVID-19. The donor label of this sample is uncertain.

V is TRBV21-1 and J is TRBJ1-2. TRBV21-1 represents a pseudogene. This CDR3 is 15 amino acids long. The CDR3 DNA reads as TGTGCCAGCAGCAATCCGACCAAGGGAGGAGACGGCTACACCTTC. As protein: CASSNPTKGGDGYTF.

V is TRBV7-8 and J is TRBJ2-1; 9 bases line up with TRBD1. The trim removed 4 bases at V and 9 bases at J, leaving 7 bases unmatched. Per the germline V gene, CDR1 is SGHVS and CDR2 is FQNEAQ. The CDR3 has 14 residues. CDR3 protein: CASSSWDREGEQFF. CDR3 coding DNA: TGTGCCAGCAGCTCCTGGGACAGGGAGGGTGAGCAGTTCTTC. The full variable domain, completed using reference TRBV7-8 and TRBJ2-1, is GAGVSQSPRYKVAKRGQDVALRCDPISGHVSLFWYQQALGQGPEFLTYFQNEAQLDKSGLPSDRFFAERPEGSVSTLKIQRTQQEDSAVYLCASSSWDREGEQFFGPGTRLTVL.

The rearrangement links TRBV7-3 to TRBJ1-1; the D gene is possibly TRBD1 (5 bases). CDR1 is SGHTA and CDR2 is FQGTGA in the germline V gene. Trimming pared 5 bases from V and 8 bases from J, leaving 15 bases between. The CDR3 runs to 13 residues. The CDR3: CASSPAGGGEAFF. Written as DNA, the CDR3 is TGTGCCAGCAGCCCCGCGGGGGGGGGAGAAGCTTTCTTT.

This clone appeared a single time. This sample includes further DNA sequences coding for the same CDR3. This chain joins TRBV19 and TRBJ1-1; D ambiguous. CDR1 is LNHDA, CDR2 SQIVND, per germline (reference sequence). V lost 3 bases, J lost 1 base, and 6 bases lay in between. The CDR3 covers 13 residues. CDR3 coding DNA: TGTGCCAGTAGTATCTACGGGAACACTGAAGCTTTCTTT. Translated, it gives CASSIYGNTEAFF.